What follows are 21 T cell receptor beta chains derived from one specimen sequenced in a study of response to subunit inactivated influenza vaccine. From the RT-PCR reads, TCRdb called clonotypes with MiXCR, one entry per CDR3 protein. The sample contains 400,000 to 550,000 distinct CDR3 sequences, about 25% of which appear only once. The sample was CD4+ T cells sorted from PBMCs, taken more than 4 days after vaccination. The receptors shown here come from a man in his fifties or sixties who received an inactivated influenza vaccine.

This clonotype was picked up a small number of times. The CDR3 region has the DNA TGTGCCAGCAGCCAAAGACGTGGGACGCCGGACTATGGCTACACCTTC. This encodes CASSQRRGTPDYGYTF. V gene TRBV3-1 combines with J gene TRBJ1-2; TRBD1 is a possible D gene (5 bases). Germline V CDR1 and CDR2: LGHDT, YNNKEL (reference sequence). V lost 2 bases to trimming and J lost 3 bases, with 16 bases between them. The CDR3 has 16 amino acids.

At least ten counts were recorded for this clonotype. The genes are TRBV5-1 and TRBJ2-2, with TRBD2 matching over 7 bases. The CDR3 consists of 16 residues. The V segment lost 5 bases and the J segment 2 bases; nucleotides outside the gene matches: 9. Germline V gene data show CDR1 as SGHRS and CDR2 as YFSETQ. CDR3 nucleotide sequence: TGCGCCAGCAGGTTACCTAGCGGAACTAACACCGGGGAGCTGTTTTTT. It is translated as CASRLPSGTNTGELFF.

This clonotype was observed many times. The chain joins TRBV12-3 or TRBV12-4 to TRBJ1-3; 7 nucleotides match TRBD1. The CDR3 contains 14 residues. Trimming took 6 bases from V and 4 from J; bases not matched to a gene: 6. CDR3 DNA sequence: TGTGCCAGCAGCAAACAGGGGTCCGGAAACACCATATATTTT. This codes for CASSKQGSGNTIYF.

This clonotype was counted between two and nine times. CDR3 coding DNA: TGCAGCGTCCGGCCTGGGCAGCGGACCTACAATGAGCAGTTCTTC. Translating gives CSVRPGQRTYNEQFF. This chain links TRBV29-1 with TRBJ2-1; a weak D match, TRBD2 (5 bases). The CDR3 totals 15 residues. CDR1 and CDR2 from the germline V gene are SQVTM and ANQGSEA. Trimming stripped 6 bases from V and 2 bases from J, with 17 bases between.

In this sample, this clonotype turned up many times. This chain joins TRBV5-6 and TRBJ2-7; 9 bases are a match to TRBD1. Trimming cost V 3 bases and J 4 bases; bases outside gene matches: 5. The CDR3 totals 14 residues. CDR1 and CDR2 (germline): SGHDT, YYEEEE. CDR3 coding DNA: TGTGCCAGCAGCTCCTGGGACAGGGAATACGAGCAGTACTTC. Its translation: CASSSWDREYEQYF.

This clonotype came up a few times. The V call is TRBV20-1, the J call TRBJ1-1; D not certain. The V end lost 1 base, the J end lost 1 base, and 7 bases lay between the germline ends. Germline CDR1 reads DFQATT; CDR2 reads SNEGSKA (reference sequence). The CDR3 spans 13 residues. DNA of the CDR3: TGCAGTGCTAGAGCTGACACGAACACTGAAGCTTTCTTT. It yields the protein CSARADTNTEAFF.

The chain couples TRBV5-1 to TRBJ2-1; 11 nucleotides line up with TRBD1. With 1 base clipped from V and 5 bases from J, the junction kept 5 bases outside the gene matches. The CDR3 length is 16 residues. From germline, CDR1 is SGHRS and CDR2 YFSETQ. The CDR3 DNA is TGCGCCAGCAGCTTGTATCCGGGACAGGGGGACAATGAGCAGTTCTTC. It translates to CASSLYPGQGDNEQFF. Combining the CDR3 with reference TRBV5-1 and TRBJ2-1 gives the whole variable domain KAGVTQTPRYLIKTRGQQVTLSCSPISGHRSVSWYQQTPGQGLQFLFEYFSETQRNKGNFPGRFSGRQFSNSRSEMNVSTLELGDSALYLCASSLYPGQGDNEQFFGPGTRLTVL.

This clonotype was seen only a few times. This chain uses TRBV6-5 with TRBJ2-1; 8 nucleotides match TRBD2. V shed 4 bases and J 1 base; nucleotides not matched to a gene: 6. The germline V gene has CDR1 MNHEY and CDR2 SVGAGI. The CDR3 extends over 16 amino acids. The CDR3 nucleotides read TGTGCCAGCAGTTCCCTTAGCGGGGTTTCCTACAATGAGCAGTTCTTC. Translation: CASSSLSGVSYNEQFF.

This clonotype was found many times. V gene TRBV12-3 or TRBV12-4 combines with J gene TRBJ1-5; no definite D call. The CDR3 extends over 15 amino acids. V was pared by 4 bases and J by 4 bases, with 14 bases between. The CDR3 sequence is CASSWTLRVNQPQHF. Written as DNA, the CDR3 is TGTGCCAGCAGTTGGACCCTCCGCGTGAATCAGCCCCAGCATTTT.

The J gene is TRBJ2-7, the V gene TRBV4-3, with TRBD1 matching 11 bases. V trimming: 0 bases; J trimming: 11 bases; junction bases outside the gene matches: 3. CDR3 length equals 13 residues. Per the germline V gene, CDR1 is LGHNA and CDR2 is YSLEER. The CDR3 spells CASSQEDRGRKYF. The CDR3 DNA is TGCGCCAGCAGCCAAGAGGACAGGGGGCGTAAGTACTTC.

The V and J genes are TRBV11-2 and TRBJ2-7; 8 nucleotides align to TRBD2. The CDR3 spans 14 residues. CDR1 and CDR2 from the germline V gene are SGHAT and FQNNGV. The trim removed 4 bases at V and 4 bases at J, leaving 6 bases unmatched. The CDR3 here is CASSSPVAGYEQYF. The CDR3 coding sequence is TGTGCCAGCAGCTCTCCCGTAGCGGGATACGAGCAGTACTTC.

A few counts support this clonotype. The rearrangement joins TRBV12-3 or TRBV12-4 to TRBJ2-1, with TRBD2 matching 13 bases. V was clipped by 5 bases and J by 1 base; unmatched bases: 2. The CDR3 totals 16 residues. CDR3 loop: CASSRLAGGSYNEQFF. Written as DNA, the CDR3 is TGTGCCAGCAGTCGACTAGCGGGGGGATCCTACAATGAGCAGTTCTTC.

This chain joins TRBV20-1 and TRBJ1-1; a weak D match, TRBD1 (5 bases). Germline values: CDR1 DFQATT, CDR2 SNEGSKA (reference sequence). CDR3 length: 12 amino acids. The V gene lost 6 bases and the J gene lost 6 bases, with 14 bases spanning the gap. CDR3 nucleotide sequence: TGCAGTGCCTTGGGACGGGTCCCTGAAGCTTTCTTT. This gives the protein CSALGRVPEAFF.

This clonotype was seen more than once but under ten times. The V gene is TRBV3-1, the J gene TRBJ1-5; D unresolved. The V gene's germline CDR1 is LGHDT and CDR2 YNNKEL (reference sequence). Deletions cut 0 bases from V and 3 bases from J, with 9 bases between. The CDR3 covers 15 residues. Here the CDR3 DNA reads TGTGCCAGCAGCCAAGATCAAGGGCCCAATCAGCCCCAGCATTTT. Translated: CASSQDQGPNQPQHF.

This clonotype was counted at least ten times. Here the CDR3 DNA reads TGTGCCAGCAGTGAAGAACGACTCAGCGGCTACAATGAGCAGTTCTTC. This codes for CASSEERLSGYNEQFF. The chain carries TRBV2 and TRBJ2-1; D is perhaps TRBD2 (5 bases). The V gene lost 1 base and the J gene lost 3 bases, with 13 bases spanning the gap. The CDR3 consists of 16 residues. Germline-derived CDR1 and CDR2 are SNHLY and FYNNEI.

The chain recombines TRBV20-1 with TRBJ2-5; no firm D call. CDR1 DFQATT and CDR2 SNEGSKA come from the germline V gene (reference sequence). V dropped 3 bases and J dropped 6 bases, with 5 bases sitting between them. This CDR3 region has 10 residues. The CDR3 nucleotides are TGCAGTGCTAGGTCCAAGACCCAGTACTTC. Protein product: CSARSKTQYF.

This clonotype was observed many times. The rearrangement uses TRBV20-1 and TRBJ1-5, with 9 bases lining up with TRBD1. The ends lost 4 bases at V and 6 bases at J; junction bases unmatched: 4. This CDR3 comprises 13 residues. Germline V CDR1 and CDR2: DFQATT, SNEGSKA (reference sequence). CDR3 in DNA: TGCAGTGCTACACAGGGGGCGCGTCAGCCCCAGCATTTT. Translating it yields CSATQGARQPQHF.

This clonotype was detected many times. The rearrangement links TRBV5-1 to TRBJ2-7; D is uncertain. This CDR3 has 12 residues. V shed 3 bases and J shed 3 bases, with 7 bases lying between them. Per the germline V gene, CDR1 is SGHRS and CDR2 is YFSETQ. CDR3 DNA: TGCGCCAGCAGCTCTGTGGGCTACGAGCAGTACTTC. Translated, it gives CASSSVGYEQYF.

The rearrangement links TRBV7-9 to TRBJ2-7, with no clear D. Deletions cut 1 base from V and 6 bases from J, with 4 bases between. The CDR3 runs to 11 residues. From germline, CDR1 is SEHNR and CDR2 FQNEAQ (reference sequence). In DNA form, the CDR3 reads TGTGCCAGCAGCTTAGAGGTCGAGCAGTACTTC. As protein: CASSLEVEQYF.

The sample holds a few counts of this clonotype. The chain links TRBV20-1 to TRBJ1-3, with D unclear. The CDR3 is 14 amino acids. Trimming removed 0 bases from V and 0 bases from J, with 6 bases in between. CDR1 and CDR2 from the germline V gene are DFQATT and SNEGSKA (reference sequence). The CDR3 protein is CSARDLHSGNTIYF. CDR3 nucleotide sequence: TGCAGTGCTAGAGATCTTCACTCTGGAAACACCATATATTTT.

This clonotype turned up a few times. The rearrangement links TRBV20-1 to TRBJ2-7, with 10 bases aligning to TRBD1. With 3 bases clipped from V and 3 bases from J, the junction kept 5 bases outside the gene matches. This CDR3 has 14 amino acids. CDR1 and CDR2 (germline): DFQATT, SNEGSKA (reference sequence). CDR3 sequence reads: CSARGQGRGYEQYF. The CDR3 DNA is TGCAGTGCTAGGGGACAGGGGAGGGGCTACGAGCAGTACTTC.